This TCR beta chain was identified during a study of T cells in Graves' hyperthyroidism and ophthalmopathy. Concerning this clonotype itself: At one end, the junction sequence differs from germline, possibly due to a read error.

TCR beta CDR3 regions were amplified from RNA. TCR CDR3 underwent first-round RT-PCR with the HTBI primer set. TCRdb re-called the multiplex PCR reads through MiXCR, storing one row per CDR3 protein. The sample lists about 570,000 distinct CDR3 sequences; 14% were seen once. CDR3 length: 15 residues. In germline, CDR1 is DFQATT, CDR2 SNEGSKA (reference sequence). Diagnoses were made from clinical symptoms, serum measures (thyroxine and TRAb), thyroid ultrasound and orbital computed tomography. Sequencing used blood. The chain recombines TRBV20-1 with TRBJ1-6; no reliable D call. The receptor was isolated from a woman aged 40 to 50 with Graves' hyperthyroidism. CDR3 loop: CSARGQTIYNSPLHF. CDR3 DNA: TGCAGTGCTAGAGGGCAGACTATCTATAATTCGCCCCTCCACTTT.